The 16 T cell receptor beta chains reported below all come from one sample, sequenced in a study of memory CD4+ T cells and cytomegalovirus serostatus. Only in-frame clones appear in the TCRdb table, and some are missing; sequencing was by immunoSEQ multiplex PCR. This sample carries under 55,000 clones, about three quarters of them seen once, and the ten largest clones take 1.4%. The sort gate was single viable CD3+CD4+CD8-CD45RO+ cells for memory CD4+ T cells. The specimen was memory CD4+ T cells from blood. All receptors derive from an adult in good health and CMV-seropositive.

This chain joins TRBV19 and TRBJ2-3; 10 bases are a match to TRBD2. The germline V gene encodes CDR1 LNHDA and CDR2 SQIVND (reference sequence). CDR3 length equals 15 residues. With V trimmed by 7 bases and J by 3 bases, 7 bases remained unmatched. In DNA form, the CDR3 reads TGTGCCAGTATCGGAGCGGGGGGGCGAACAGATACGCAGTATTTT. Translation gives CASIGAGGRTDTQYF.

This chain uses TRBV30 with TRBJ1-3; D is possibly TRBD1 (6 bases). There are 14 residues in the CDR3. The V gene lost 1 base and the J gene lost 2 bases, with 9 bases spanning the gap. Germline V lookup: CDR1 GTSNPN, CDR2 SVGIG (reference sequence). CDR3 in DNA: TGTGCCTGGAGTGGACAGGTCACTGGAAACACCATATATTTT. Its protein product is CAWSGQVTGNTIYF.

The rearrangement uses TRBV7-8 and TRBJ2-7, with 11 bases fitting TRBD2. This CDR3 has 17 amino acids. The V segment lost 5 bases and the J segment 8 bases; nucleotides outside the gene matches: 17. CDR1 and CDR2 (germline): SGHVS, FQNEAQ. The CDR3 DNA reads TGTGCCAGCAGCCAGGGGGGGGGACTAGCGGTCCCTTACCAGCAGTACTTC. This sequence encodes CASSQGGGLAVPYQQYF.

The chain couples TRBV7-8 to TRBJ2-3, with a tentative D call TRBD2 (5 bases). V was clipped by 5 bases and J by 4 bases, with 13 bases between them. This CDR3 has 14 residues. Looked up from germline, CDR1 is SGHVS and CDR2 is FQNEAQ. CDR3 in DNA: TGTGCCAGCAGCCTCCGTACTAGTCCAGATACGCAGTATTTT. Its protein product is CASSLRTSPDTQYF. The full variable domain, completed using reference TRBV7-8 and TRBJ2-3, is GAGVSQSPRYKVAKRGQDVALRCDPISGHVSLFWYQQALGQGPEFLTYFQNEAQLDKSGLPSDRFFAERPEGSVSTLKIQRTQQEDSAVYLCASSLRTSPDTQYFGPGTRLTVL.

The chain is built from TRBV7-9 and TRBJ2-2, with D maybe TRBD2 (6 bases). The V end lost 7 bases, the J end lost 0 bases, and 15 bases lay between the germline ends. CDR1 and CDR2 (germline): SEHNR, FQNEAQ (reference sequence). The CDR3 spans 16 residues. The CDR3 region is CASTGRGPSNTGELFF. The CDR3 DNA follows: TGTGCCAGCACTGGGCGGGGTCCATCGAACACCGGGGAGCTGTTTTTT.

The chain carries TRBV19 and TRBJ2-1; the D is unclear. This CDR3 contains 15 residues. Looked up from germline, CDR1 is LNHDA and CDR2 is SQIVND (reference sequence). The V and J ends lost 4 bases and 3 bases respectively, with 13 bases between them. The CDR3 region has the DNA TGTGCCAGTAGTACCCCCCAGAGCAACTACAATGAGCAGTTCTTC. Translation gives CASSTPQSNYNEQFF. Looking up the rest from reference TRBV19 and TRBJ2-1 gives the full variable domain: DGGITQSPKYLFRKEGQNVTLSCEQNLNHDAMYWYRQDPGQGLRLIYYSQIVNDFQKGDIAEGYSVSREKKESFPLTVTSAQKNPTAFYLCASSTPQSNYNEQFFGPGTRLTVL.

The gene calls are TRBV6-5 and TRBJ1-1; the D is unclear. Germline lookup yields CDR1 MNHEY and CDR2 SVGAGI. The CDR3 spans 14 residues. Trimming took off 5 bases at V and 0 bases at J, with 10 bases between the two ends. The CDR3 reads CASSPHRLNTEAFF. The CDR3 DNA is TGTGCCAGCAGTCCGCACAGATTGAACACTGAAGCTTTCTTT.

The CDR3 DNA sequence: TGTGCCAGCTCACCCCGCCAGTTGGACGAGCAGTACTTC. The encoded protein is CASSPRQLDEQYF. V gene TRBV18 combines with J gene TRBJ2-7; the D is unclear. From germline, CDR1 is KGHSH and CDR2 LQKENI. The length of the CDR3 is 13 residues. V lost 3 bases and J 5 bases, leaving 11 bases between the germline ends.

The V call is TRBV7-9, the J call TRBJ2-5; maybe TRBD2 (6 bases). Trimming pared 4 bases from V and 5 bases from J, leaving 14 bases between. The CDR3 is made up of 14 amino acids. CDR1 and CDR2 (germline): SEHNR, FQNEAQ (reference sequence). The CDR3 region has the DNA TGTGCCAGCAGCTCGAGCGGGCGGGTGGAGACCCAGTACTTC. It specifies CASSSSGRVETQYF.

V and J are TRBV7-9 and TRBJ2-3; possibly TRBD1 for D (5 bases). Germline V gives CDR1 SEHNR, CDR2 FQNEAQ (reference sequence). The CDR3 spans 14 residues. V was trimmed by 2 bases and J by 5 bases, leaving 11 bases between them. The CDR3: CASSLLQGRDTQYF. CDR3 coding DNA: TGTGCCAGCAGCTTACTCCAGGGTAGAGATACGCAGTATTTT.

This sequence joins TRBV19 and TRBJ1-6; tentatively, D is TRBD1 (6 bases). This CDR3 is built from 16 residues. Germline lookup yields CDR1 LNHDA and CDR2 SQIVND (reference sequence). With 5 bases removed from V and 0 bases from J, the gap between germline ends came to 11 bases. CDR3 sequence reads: CASSGGQNSYNSPLHF. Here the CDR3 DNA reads TGTGCCAGTAGTGGCGGACAGAACTCCTATAATTCACCCCTCCACTTT.

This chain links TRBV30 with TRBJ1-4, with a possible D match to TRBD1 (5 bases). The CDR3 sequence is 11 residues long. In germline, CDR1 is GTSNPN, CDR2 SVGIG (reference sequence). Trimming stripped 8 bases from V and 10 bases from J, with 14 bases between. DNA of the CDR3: TGTGCCCGGGGGGGGGAGGGAAAACTGTTTTTT. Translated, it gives CARGGEGKLFF.

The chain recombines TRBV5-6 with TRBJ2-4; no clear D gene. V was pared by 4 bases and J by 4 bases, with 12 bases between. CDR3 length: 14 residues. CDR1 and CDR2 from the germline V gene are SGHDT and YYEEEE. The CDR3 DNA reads TGTGCCAGCAGCCCGGAGAGTCTTAAAAACATTCAGTACTTC. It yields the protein CASSPESLKNIQYF.

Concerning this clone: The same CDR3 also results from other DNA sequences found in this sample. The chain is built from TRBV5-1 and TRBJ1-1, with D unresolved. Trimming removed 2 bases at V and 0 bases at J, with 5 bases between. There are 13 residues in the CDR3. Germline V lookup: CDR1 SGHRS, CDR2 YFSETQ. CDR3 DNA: TGCGCCAGCAGCTTCGCAGTGAACACTGAAGCTTTCTTT. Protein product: CASSFAVNTEAFF.

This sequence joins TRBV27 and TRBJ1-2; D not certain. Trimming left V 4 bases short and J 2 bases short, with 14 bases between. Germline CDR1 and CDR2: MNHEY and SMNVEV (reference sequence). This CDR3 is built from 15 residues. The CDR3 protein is CASSSPLRGNYGYTF. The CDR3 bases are TGTGCCAGCAGTTCCCCCCTGCGCGGGAACTATGGCTACACCTTC.

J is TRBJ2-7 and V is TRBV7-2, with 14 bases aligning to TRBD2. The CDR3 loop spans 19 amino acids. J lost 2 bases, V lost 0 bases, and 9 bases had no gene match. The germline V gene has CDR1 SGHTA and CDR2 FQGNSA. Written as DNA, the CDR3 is TGTGCCAGCAGCTTAGCCGGACTAGCGGGAGGTGATTACCCCTACGAGCAGTACTTC. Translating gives CASSLAGLAGGDYPYEQYF.